Listed below are T cell receptor beta chains from one sample, sequenced in a study of T cell repertoires in cytomegalovirus infection. TCRdb redid the calling of the reads with MiXCR, one entry per CDR3 protein. The sample lists hundreds of thousands of distinct CDR3 sequences, approximately 24% occurring once. Sequenced input: CD8+ T cells from PBMCs. These receptors were obtained from a human donor in good health (CMV status not recorded). Some clones in this sample may be carry-over from other donors' samples. Both conserved end residues are part of each CDR3. A D gene is named only where the DNA matches it firmly. For some rows the clone size is stated as once, few or many, or as a class when expanded; others skip it.

>-|few|TRBJ1-1|TRBV6-4
TGTGCCAGCAGTGAAGCGGGGGGTGTCACTGAAGCTTTCTTT
CASSEAGGVTEAFF
>-|many|TRBJ2-5|TRBV7-3
TGTGCCAGCAGCTTAAACATACAAGAGACCCAGTACTTC
CASSLNIQETQYF
>TRBD1|-|TRBJ1-5|TRBV12-3/TRBV12-4
TGTGCCAGCAGCCCTCCGGGACAGAGGGGACAGCCCCAGCATTTT
CASSPPGQRGQPQHF
>TRBD2|few|TRBJ2-5|TRBV5-1
TGCGCCAGCAACGATCCGACTAGCGGGGGGCGATTACTCCAAGAGACCCAGTACTTC
CASNDPTSGGRLLQETQYF
>-|few|TRBJ2-2|TRBV20-1
TGCAGTGCTAGAGTACTAGCAGCGAACACCGGGGAGCTGTTTTTT
CSARVLAANTGELFF
>-|-|TRBJ2-6|TRBV12-3/TRBV12-4
TGTGCCAGCAGTCAGGCTGGGGACGTCCTGACTTTC
CASSQAGDVLTF
>TRBD2|-|TRBJ2-3|TRBV29-1
TGCAGCGTTGAAGATCTTAACCTAGCGGGGGAGAGCACAGATACGCAGTATTTT
CSVEDLNLAGESTDTQYF
>TRBD1|once|TRBJ2-1|TRBV4-2
TGTACCAGCAGCCAAGAAGAGGGACAGGGCTACAATGAGCAGTTCTTC
CTSSQEEGQGYNEQFF
>-|-|TRBJ1-2|TRBV28
TGTACCAGCAGTTCCTTTGAGAGACAGTATGGCTACACCTTC
CTSSSFERQYGYTF
>-|-|TRBJ1-6|TRBV5-1
TGCGCCAGCAGCTTGGCCCCGGACAGCAATTCACCCCTCCACTTT
CASSLAPDSNSPLHF
>-|many|TRBJ2-2|TRBV7-8
TGTGCCAGCAGCTTGGGGACGAAGGGGGAGCTGTTTTTT
CASSLGTKGELFF